This T cell receptor beta chain was recovered during a study of early T cells in non-severe SARS-CoV-2 infection (dated by TCRdb to 2020 to 2022). Background on the whole study: Because TCR sequencing was done on bulk RNA from unsorted whole blood, the alpha and beta chains could not be paired. Summary of the overall study and its limitations: VDJdb matching was skewed toward anti-spike CD8 responses and likely underestimated virus-specific expansions, missing private and CD4 specificities.

The library relied on 5' RACE. TCRdb names NextSeq 500 as the instrument used. In the TCR library protocol, unique molecular identifiers were attached to individual cDNA molecules to correct for PCR bias and sequencing error. Both TCR alpha and beta chains were sequenced, and tight co-correlation was observed between alpha and beta sequence abundances in each sample. For the original study's pipeline: Decombinator V4 was used to perform V gene, J gene and CDR3 annotation of TCR sequences. TCRs were defined as expanded if a significant change between any two time points was detected under a Poisson model with p below 0.0001. TCR abundances were normalised to the total number of TCRs sequenced per sample and expressed as counts per million. TRAV1-2 paired with TRAJ12, TRAJ20 or TRAJ33 defined MAIT TCRs, while TRAV10 paired with TRAJ18 defined iNKT TCRs. VDJdb, accessed 1 November 2021, was searched for CMV, EBV and SARS-CoV-2 annotated TCRs, excluding TCRs annotated for multiple antigens. Starting from the raw public reads, TCRdb applied fastp trimming at Q25, assembled clones with MiXCR and retained in-frame beta chains. Rows with a matching CDR3 protein are joined into one entry that keeps the most common DNA and genes. TCRdb's processing, not the authors' own work, is the source of the V and J calls. This sample has approximately 66,000 distinct CDR3 sequences in its table, and 12% of those were observed once. The ten largest clones represent more than 0.9% of the sample.

Including the terminal cysteine and phenylalanine, the CDR3 comprises 13 residues. Of all the DNA, just the CDR3 is kept, 39 bases in frame from base 1. CDR1 and CDR2, per the germline V gene (reference sequence), are GTSNPN and SVGIG. Germline trimming amounts to 8 bases on V and 6 bases on J, with 7 as the count of junction bases outside the gene matches. The study was a case-control design nested within a healthcare worker cohort in London, UK, with weekly nasopharyngeal swab PCR tests and blood sampling. Healthcare workers were recruited during the week of the UK lockdown, between 23 and 31 March 2020, and followed weekly for up to about 15 weeks. Remarks on this clonotype: This clone's antigen is unknown. Base qualities were left out, and no much larger clone turns up one base away.

The rearranged segments are TRBV30 and TRBJ1-5; TRBD1 aligns with 10 central bases. The clonotype comes from an adult who was a healthcare worker with PCR-confirmed SARS-CoV-2 infection or an uninfected control (not recorded which). The donor label of this sample is uncertain. Sample: whole blood, taken at baseline. The CDR3 is CAQGQGTGQPQHF. Here is the DNA: TGTGCCCAGGGACAGGGGACGGGTCAGCCCCAGCATTTT.